The present TCR beta chain was sequenced within a study of cytomegalovirus exposure and HLA in healthy donors. PCR primers comprised 60 Vbeta and 13 Jbeta primers. Only in-frame clones appear in the TCRdb table, and some are missing; sequencing was by immunoSEQ multiplex PCR. The sample lists about 120,000 clones, roughly 79% occurring once. This CDR3 is built from 16 residues. V lost 3 bases, J lost 0 bases, and 4 bases stayed unmatched. The germline gives CDR1 SGHTA, CDR2 FQGNSA. The receptor's source is a woman between 25 and 40 years old in good health and CMV-seronegative. Sequencing was carried out using PBMCs. The J gene is TRBJ2-2, the V gene TRBV7-2; 7 bases are a match to TRBD1. CDR3 DNA sequence: TGTGCCAGCAGCTTCACCGGGACAGCGAACACCGGGGAGCTGTTTTTT. Amino acid sequence: CASSFTGTANTGELFF.